The 16 T cell receptor beta chains presented below share a single source sample, sequenced in a study of blood T cells in healthy people across ages. Primed by a sample-barcoded 5' primer and a J-beta primer mix, a second PCR proceeded for 7 to 11 cycles. TCRdb processed the 5' RACE reads anew with MiXCR; each CDR3 protein has one entry. The table lists about 800,000 distinct CDR3 sequences, roughly 25% of them singletons, with approximately 4% in the top ten. In addition, the sample was reused for a study of T cells of mothers and their children.

The sample taken for sequencing was blood. These receptor sequences come from a boy aged 5-17 years in good health.

The chain combines TRBV7-9 with TRBJ2-2; 7 bases fit TRBD1. The ends lost 4 bases at V and 5 bases at J; junction bases unmatched: 10. The V gene's germline CDR1 is SEHNR and CDR2 FQNEAQ (reference sequence). CDR3 size: 16 residues. CDR3 sequence reads: CASSWITTGKTGELFF. The CDR3 nucleotides read TGTGCCAGCAGCTGGATCACGACAGGGAAGACCGGGGAGCTGTTTTTT.

The V and J genes are TRBV24-1 and TRBJ2-7, with a weak D call TRBD1 (6 bases). This CDR3 comprises 13 residues. Looked up from germline, CDR1 is KGHDR and CDR2 is SFDVKD. V was cut by 7 bases and J by 2 bases, with 11 bases left in between. The DNA for the CDR3 is TGTGCCACCAGAGGACAGAATCCCTACGAGCAGTACTTC. It is translated as CATRGQNPYEQYF.

V and J are TRBV21-1 and TRBJ2-2; the D call in the table, TRBD2, was not verified against the DNA. TRBV21-1 is a known pseudogene. The CDR3 extends over 16 amino acids. Written as DNA, the CDR3 is TGTGCCAGCAGCTCCAGACTAGCGGGGAGCACCGGGGAGCTGTTTTTT. It translates to CASSSRLAGSTGELFF.

This clonotype was observed at least ten times. The J gene is TRBJ1-4, the V gene TRBV28; D uncertain. CDR3 length: 15 residues. Trimming took off 2 bases at V and 0 bases at J, with 7 bases between the two ends. CDR1 is MDHEN and CDR2 is SYDVKM in the germline V gene. The CDR3 sequence is CASSLAGTTNEKLFF. The DNA for the CDR3 is TGTGCCAGCAGTTTAGCGGGAACAACTAATGAAAAACTGTTTTTT.

In this sample, this clonotype turned up a few times. The chain links TRBV2 to TRBJ1-2; 7 bases are a match to TRBD1. V was pared by 6 bases and J by 2 bases, with 12 bases of the junction left unmatched. Looked up from germline, CDR1 is SNHLY and CDR2 is FYNNEI. This CDR3 is built from 16 residues. The CDR3 sequence is CASRKGGQIGNYGYTF. The CDR3 DNA reads as TGTGCCAGCAGAAAAGGGGGACAGATAGGGAACTATGGCTACACCTTC.

The V call is TRBV7-6, the J call TRBJ2-7, with D perhaps TRBD2 (5 bases). Germline CDR1 is SGHVS and CDR2 is FNYEAQ. CDR3 length: 13 amino acids. The V end lost 1 base, the J end lost 7 bases, and 11 bases lay between the germline ends. The CDR3 nucleotides read TGTGCCAGCAGCTTAGGGGGTCCGGGGGAGCAGTACTTC. The encoded protein is CASSLGGPGEQYF.

The chain employs TRBV21-1 and TRBJ2-5; the table's D call of TRBD1 was not tested on the DNA. TRBV21-1 is a recognized pseudogene. The CDR3 contains 16 residues. The CDR3 DNA is TGTGCCAGCAGCAAGTCCTGGACAGGGCGGAGGGAGACCCAGTACTTC. The encoded protein is CASSKSWTGRRETQYF.

J is TRBJ2-2 and V is TRBV4-3, with 8 bases aligning to TRBD2. This CDR3 is 18 amino acids long. The trim removed 5 bases at V and 0 bases at J, leaving 11 bases unmatched. Germline V lookup: CDR1 LGHNA, CDR2 YSLEER. The CDR3 reads CASSARFSGNANTGELFF. CDR3 nucleotides: TGCGCCAGCAGCGCCCGCTTTAGCGGGAATGCGAACACCGGGGAGCTGTTTTTT.

The CDR3 is CASSLFQGFTEAFF. The CDR3, as DNA: TGTGCCAGCAGTCTCTTCCAGGGGTTCACTGAAGCTTTCTTT. This chain uses TRBV12-3 or TRBV12-4 with TRBJ1-1; tentative D call: TRBD1 (6 bases). CDR3 length equals 14 residues. The ends were cut back, 5 bases at V and 4 bases at J, with 14 bases in the middle.

The V call is TRBV29-1, the J call TRBJ1-6; 11 bases are shared with TRBD1. Germline loops: CDR1 SQVTM, CDR2 ANQGSEA. The junction had 7 bases not matched to a gene; V was cut back by 2 bases and J by 4 bases. The CDR3 sequence is 17 residues long. CDR3 region: CSVESRTGGRYNSPLHF. DNA for the CDR3: TGCAGCGTTGAATCCCGGACAGGGGGCCGGTATAATTCACCCCTCCACTTT.

The V gene is TRBV25-1, the J gene TRBJ1-1, with 11 bases lining up with TRBD1. Losses at the gene ends were 4 bases for V and 4 bases for J; bases not matched to a gene: 11. Germline values: CDR1 MGHDK, CDR2 SYGVNS. The CDR3 is 17 amino acids. CDR3 region: CASSAMDRGRWGTEAFF. The DNA of the CDR3 is TGTGCCAGCAGTGCAATGGACAGGGGGCGCTGGGGCACTGAAGCTTTCTTT.

The V call is TRBV18, the J call TRBJ2-7, with 8 bases identical to TRBD2. Trimming removed 2 bases from V and 6 bases from J; junction bases left unmatched: 6. This CDR3 has 14 amino acids. Germline-derived CDR1 and CDR2 are KGHSH and LQKENI. CDR3 sequence: CASSPNFGGVEQYF. CDR3 nucleotide sequence: TGTGCCAGCTCACCAAATTTCGGGGGGGTCGAGCAGTACTTC.

The rearrangement uses TRBV7-2 and TRBJ2-1; 7 bases map to TRBD1. The CDR3 contains 14 residues. V lost 3 bases to trimming and J lost 8 bases; unmatched junction nucleotides: 7. Germline V CDR1 and CDR2: SGHTA, FQGNSA. The CDR3 spells CASSLLTGFDEQFF. CDR3 nucleotides: TGTGCCAGCAGCTTGTTGACAGGGTTCGATGAGCAGTTCTTC.

Only a few counts were recorded for this clonotype. This rearrangement joins TRBV5-5 to TRBJ1-4; D gene ambiguous. Germline-derived CDR1 and CDR2 are SGHKS and YYEKEE (reference sequence). The V end was cut by 3 bases, the J end by 8 bases, with 14 bases between. CDR3 length equals 14 residues. The CDR3, as DNA: TGTGCCAGCAGCTGGGCGCCTGGAGGGGAAAAACTGTTTTTT. Translation: CASSWAPGGEKLFF.

This chain links TRBV25-1 with TRBJ1-4, with unresolved D. The CDR3 extends over 13 amino acids. The germline V and J ends were trimmed by 5 bases and 1 base, with 5 bases remaining between them. The germline V gene has CDR1 MGHDK and CDR2 SYGVNS. CDR3 sequence (DNA): TGTGCCAGCAGTTGGGGAACTAATGAAAAACTGTTTTTT. It yields the protein CASSWGTNEKLFF.

The chain combines TRBV6-2 or TRBV6-3 with TRBJ2-1; 13 bases map to TRBD2. The length of the CDR3 is 16 residues. The V gene end was trimmed by 10 bases and the J gene end by 8 bases; junction bases not matched to a gene: 14. Per germline, CDR1 MNHEY and CDR2 SVGEGT. CDR3 protein: CATTGTSGTYGDEQFF. CDR3 nucleotides: TGTGCCACCACCGGGACTAGCGGGACCTACGGGGATGAGCAGTTCTTC.